This TCR beta chain derives from a study of blood T cell repertoires in COVID-19. In the study overall: The samples span acute and convalescent COVID-19 from the United States, Italy and Spain. PBMCs, B-cell-depleted T cells, or T cells were the source of the cDNA or gDNA that made up the material.

Authors' data handling: Estimates of nucleated cell counts were drawn from the amplification of reference gene primers. The table came from immunoSEQ multiplex PCR; TCRdb's copy has only in-frame clones and leaves some out. The V and J calls and clone size are taken from that table; D and trimming were inferred from the DNA. The data contain a few hundred thousand clones, around nine tenths of them seen just once; the ten biggest clones take up 3% to 3.5%. The sequence came from a man aged 60-69 years with acute or convalescent COVID-19. Sequenced input: peripheral blood.

CDR3 sequence reads: CSVFETASNEKLFF. The CDR3 DNA reads TGCAGCGTTTTTGAAACCGCGAGTAATGAAAAACTGTTTTTT. The chain has TRBV29-1 and TRBJ1-4; D is ambiguous. Germline V gene lookup returns CDR1 SQVTM and CDR2 ANQGSEA. Trimming stripped 5 bases from V and 4 bases from J, with 14 bases between. The CDR3 covers 14 residues.